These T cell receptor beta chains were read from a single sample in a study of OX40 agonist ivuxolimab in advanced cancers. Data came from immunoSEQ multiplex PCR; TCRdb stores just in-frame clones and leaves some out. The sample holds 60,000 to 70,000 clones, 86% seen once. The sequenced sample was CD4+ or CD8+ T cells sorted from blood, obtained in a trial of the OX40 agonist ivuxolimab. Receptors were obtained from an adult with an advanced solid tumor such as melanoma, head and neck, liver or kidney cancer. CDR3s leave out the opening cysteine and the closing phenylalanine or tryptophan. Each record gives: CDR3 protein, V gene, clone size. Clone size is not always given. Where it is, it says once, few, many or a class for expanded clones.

cdr3_aa: ASSEGAGRQPQH; v_call: TRBV6-5; clone_size: NA
cdr3_aa: AWSSGFYNEQF; v_call: TRBV30; clone_size: NA
cdr3_aa: ASSLEGRRTYEQY; v_call: TRBV5-1; clone_size: NA
cdr3_aa: ASSDSSGANVLT; v_call: TRBV10-1; clone_size: NA
cdr3_aa: ASSSDGNQPQH; v_call: TRBV7-9; clone_size: NA
cdr3_aa: ANAAGNEQY; v_call: TRBV30; clone_size: NA
cdr3_aa: ASSLTRGAHHEQF; v_call: TRBV7-3; clone_size: once
cdr3_aa: ASSKDRGHGLYGCCGNQPQH; v_call: TRBV21-1; clone_size: NA
cdr3_aa: ASSLSVDEKLF; v_call: TRBV7-7; clone_size: NA
cdr3_aa: ASSLRDYGYSDTQY; v_call: TRBV11-1; clone_size: NA
cdr3_aa: ASSAQGGRGQETQY; v_call: TRBV9; clone_size: NA
cdr3_aa: ASSAQGSATGELF; v_call: TRBV10-2; clone_size: once
cdr3_aa: ASSDLGRANTEAF; v_call: TRBV25-1; clone_size: few
cdr3_aa: ASKLYSYEQY; v_call: TRBV11-3; clone_size: NA
cdr3_aa: ASSTGTRGQPQH; v_call: TRBV19; clone_size: NA
cdr3_aa: ASTPRGGEAF; v_call: TRBV6-5; clone_size: NA
cdr3_aa: SARVEVEF; v_call: TRBV20-1; clone_size: NA
cdr3_aa: SVTTGGNTEAF; v_call: TRBV29-1; clone_size: NA
cdr3_aa: ASRWGLVGNEQF; v_call: TRBV6-5; clone_size: NA
cdr3_aa: AISGGAGVVEAF; v_call: TRBV10-3; clone_size: NA
cdr3_aa: ASSPGQGLSYGYT; v_call: TRBV18; clone_size: NA
cdr3_aa: ASSPYPGQGATEAF; v_call: TRBV7-2; clone_size: NA
cdr3_aa: ASSPGGQHFSGNTIY; v_call: TRBV28; clone_size: NA
cdr3_aa: AISDLAGELYNEQF; v_call: TRBV10-3; clone_size: NA